This note documents a single T cell receptor (beta chain) sequence. Its matching antigen is unknown. The sample is drawn from a study of T cells in pancreatic ductal adenocarcinoma. Assay: immunoSEQ multiplex PCR; the TCRdb copy retains only in-frame clones and omits some. The data hold about 100,000 clones, with 90% to 95% observed a single time. Surgery without prior neoadjuvant therapy was the treatment of the selected pancreatic ductal adenocarcinoma patients. Study results and caveats: Tumor and blood clonality did not differ significantly, about 0.1 versus 0.07. Compared with tumor, blood showed more total productive templates and approximately 8-fold more clonotypes.

Looked up from germline, CDR1 is LNHDA and CDR2 is SQIVND (reference sequence). This CDR3 is 16 amino acids long. The V gene lost 5 bases and the J gene lost 6 bases, with 20 bases spanning the gap. The specimen was PBMCs. The receptor was derived from a human donor with pancreatic ductal adenocarcinoma. The V call is TRBV19, the J call TRBJ2-1, with D maybe TRBD1 (5 bases). The CDR3 protein is CASSPRGPKQGNEQFF. The CDR3 DNA follows: TGTGCCAGTAGTCCTCGAGGACCCAAGCAGGGCAATGAGCAGTTCTTC.